Below are 12 T cell receptor beta chains sequenced from a single sample in a study of lymphopenia after photon versus proton radiotherapy. TCRdb keeps only in-frame clones here, not all; method: immunoSEQ multiplex PCR. The data contain about 160,000 clones, 88% of them seen just once; the ten biggest clones take up roughly 4.7%. The sample consisted of peripheral blood, taken from a patient treated with photon-based radiotherapy. Receptor source: a man aged 45-65 years with gastric cancer.

V gene TRBV2 combines with J gene TRBJ1-4; D is uncertain. Germline-derived CDR1 and CDR2 are SNHLY and FYNNEI. The CDR3 totals 15 residues. V lost 6 bases, J lost 3 bases, and 14 bases lay in between. The CDR3 coding sequence is TGTGCCAGCAGGAGGACGGCGGCCGCTAATGAAAAACTGTTTTTT. It translates to CASRRTAAANEKLFF. Full variable domain (missing parts from reference TRBV2 and TRBJ1-4): EPEVTQTPSHQVTQMGQEVILRCVPISNHLYFYWYRQILGQKVEFLVSFYNNEISEKSEIFDDQFSVERPDGSNFTLKIRSTKLEDSAMYFCASRRTAAANEKLFFGSGTQLSVL.

The chain links TRBV6-5 to TRBJ2-3; D not resolved. The CDR3 extends over 12 amino acids. The V end was cut by 0 bases, the J end by 5 bases, with 3 bases between. CDR1 and CDR2 (germline): MNHEY, SVGAGI. The CDR3 DNA reads TGTGCCAGCAGTTACTCGGGAGATACGCAGTATTTT. Translated: CASSYSGDTQYF.

This rearrangement joins TRBV30 to TRBJ2-1; D unclear. The CDR3 sequence is 13 residues long. The germline V gene has CDR1 GTSNPN and CDR2 SVGIG (reference sequence). The germline V and J ends were trimmed by 5 bases and 8 bases, with 16 bases remaining between them. Here the CDR3 reads CAWGGGNGDEQFF. The CDR3 DNA is TGTGCCTGGGGCGGTGGAAATGGGGATGAGCAGTTCTTC.

The genes are TRBV9 and TRBJ2-7, with TRBD2 identical over 8 bases. This CDR3 spans 14 amino acids. The V gene's germline CDR1 is SGDLS and CDR2 YYNGEE. V trimming: 4 bases; J trimming: 5 bases; junction bases outside the gene matches: 8. The CDR3, as DNA: TGTGCCAGCAGCCCCTCGGGGGGGTTCCACGAGCAGTACTTC. This translates into CASSPSGGFHEQYF.

The J gene is TRBJ2-2, the V gene TRBV9, with 7 bases matching TRBD1. CDR1 is SGDLS and CDR2 is YYNGEE in the germline V gene. The J segment lost 6 bases and the V segment lost 4 bases, leaving 15 bases of the junction unmatched. This CDR3 spans 17 amino acids. CDR3 sequence: CASSPLGGRSLSGELFF. The CDR3 DNA sequence: TGTGCCAGCAGCCCTTTAGGGGGCAGGTCTTTATCCGGGGAGCTGTTTTTT.

The rearrangement uses TRBV5-1 and TRBJ1-5; possible D gene TRBD1, 5 bases. V was cut by 4 bases and J by 6 bases, with 17 bases left in between. Germline V lookup: CDR1 SGHRS, CDR2 YFSETQ. The length of the CDR3 is 15 residues. The CDR3 region is CASSAGDGGGQPQHF. The CDR3 nucleotides are TGCGCCAGCAGCGCGGGGGACGGGGGAGGTCAGCCCCAGCATTTT.

Points on this clone: Other DNA sequences within the sample encode an identical CDR3. This sequence joins TRBV11-2 and TRBJ2-3; D call uncertain. The V end was cut by 0 bases, the J end by 4 bases, with 8 bases between. Germline V CDR1 and CDR2: SGHAT, FQNNGV. The CDR3 is 14 amino acids. The CDR3 reads CASSLEVVSDTQYF. For the CDR3, the DNA is TGTGCCAGCAGCTTAGAGGTCGTTTCAGATACGCAGTATTTT.

This clone was recorded only once. The chain links TRBV19 to TRBJ1-1, with unresolved D. Germline V lookup: CDR1 LNHDA, CDR2 SQIVND (reference sequence). Trimming removed 8 bases from V and 6 bases from J, with 10 bases in between. The CDR3 has 11 residues. The CDR3 DNA follows: TGTGCCAGTGGACGGGCCCCTGAAGCTTTCTTT. The encoded protein is CASGRAPEAFF.

This chain joins TRBV18 and TRBJ2-5; the D gene is possibly TRBD1 (6 bases). This CDR3 is 13 amino acids long. Germline V gene lookup returns CDR1 KGHSH and CDR2 LQKENI. Trimming left V 4 bases short and J 3 bases short, with 9 bases between. CDR3 in DNA: TGTGCCAGCTCACGCAACAGGGAAGAGACCCAGTACTTC. Its protein product is CASSRNREETQYF.

The chain is built from TRBV5-4 and TRBJ1-4; weak D call: TRBD1 (5 bases). Between the trimmed V and J ends, which lost 4 bases and 5 bases, there was a span of 9 bases. The CDR3 covers 13 residues. Germline loops: CDR1 SGHNT, CDR2 YYREEE (reference sequence). The CDR3 DNA is TGTGCCAGCAGCGAGGGGACGAATGAAAAACTGTTTTTT. It specifies CASSEGTNEKLFF. The entire variable domain, with the rest obtained from reference TRBV5-4 and TRBJ1-4, is as follows: ETGVTQSPTHLIKTRGQQVTLRCSSQSGHNTVSWYQQALGQGPQFIFQYYREEENGRGNFPPRFSGLQFPNYSSELNVNALELDDSALYLCASSEGTNEKLFFGSGTQLSVL.

The chain links TRBV5-1 to TRBJ2-2; D is uncertain. V was clipped by 0 bases and J by 7 bases, with 10 bases between them. The CDR3 runs 14 residues. Germline V gives CDR1 SGHRS, CDR2 YFSETQ. The CDR3 DNA reads TGCGCCAGCAGCTTGGTGGGGAAGGACGGGGAGCTGTTTTTT. Residues: CASSLVGKDGELFF.

The chain links TRBV5-4 to TRBJ2-3; 7 positions agree with TRBD1. With 5 bases clipped from V and 5 bases from J, the junction kept 8 bases outside the gene matches. The CDR3 runs to 14 residues. Germline V CDR1 and CDR2: SGHNT, YYREEE (reference sequence). DNA of the CDR3: TGTGCCAGCAGGGTAACAGGGGTAAAAGATACGCAGTATTTT. Translation: CASRVTGVKDTQYF.